These 15 T cell receptor beta chains were sequenced from one sample in a study of blood T cell repertoires in COVID-19. Sequencing was performed with immunoSEQ multiplex PCR; in TCRdb, only in-frame clones are kept and a portion is missing. The repertoire consists of about 360,000 clones, with around nine tenths occurring once and the leading ten covering around 7.5%. The sample consisted of peripheral blood. The receptor set was obtained from an older woman with COVID-19, enrolled during active disease.

The chain carries TRBV5-5 and TRBJ1-3; D is unclear. The V end was cut by 0 bases, the J end by 4 bases, with 8 bases between. Germline-derived CDR1 and CDR2 are SGHKS and YYEKEE (reference sequence). The CDR3 is 14 amino acids. CDR3 sequence (DNA): TGTGCCAGCAGCTTGGCTAGCTCGGGAAACACCATATATTTT. This encodes CASSLASSGNTIYF. Drawing the rest from reference TRBV5-5 and TRBJ1-3, the complete variable domain is DAGVTQSPTHLIKTRGQQVTLRCSPISGHKSVSWYQQVLGQGPQFIFQYYEKEERGRGNFPDRFSARQFPNYSSELNVNALLLGDSALYLCASSLASSGNTIYFGEGSWLTVV.

V gene TRBV12-3 or TRBV12-4 combines with J gene TRBJ1-2; D gene unclear. Trimming shortened V by 2 bases and J by 8 bases, and 6 bases separated the two germline ends. The CDR3 loop spans 11 amino acids. As DNA, the CDR3 is TGTGCCAGCAGTTTACTACGAGGCTACACCTTC. The encoded protein is CASSLLRGYTF.

This clone was seen just once. Here the CDR3 DNA reads TGTGCCAGCAGCGTAGAAACAGGGGCCTATGGCTACACCTTC. Its protein is CASSVETGAYGYTF. The rearrangement links TRBV9 to TRBJ1-2; TRBD1 agrees at 7 bases. The CDR3 has 14 residues. V trimming: 0 bases; J trimming: 4 bases; junction bases outside the gene matches: 3. CDR1 is SGDLS, CDR2 YYNGEE, per germline.

V is TRBV6-5 and J is TRBJ1-2, with 7 nucleotides matching TRBD1. The CDR3 sequence is 14 residues long. V was pared by 2 bases and J by 8 bases, with 8 bases of the junction left unmatched. CDR1 MNHEY and CDR2 SVGAGI come from the germline V gene. Written as DNA, the CDR3 is TGTGCCAGCAGTTACGTGAAGGGGGCGAGGGGCTACACCTTC. It codes for CASSYVKGARGYTF.

The chain employs TRBV19 and TRBJ2-2; D might be TRBD1 (6 bases). This CDR3 is built from 15 residues. Germline V gene lookup returns CDR1 LNHDA and CDR2 SQIVND (reference sequence). V was cut by 7 bases and J by 2 bases, with 14 bases left in between. CDR3 sequence reads: CASTPIRGNTGELFF. The CDR3 nucleotides read TGTGCCAGTACCCCCATCAGGGGCAACACCGGGGAGCTGTTTTTT.

The V call is TRBV9, the J call TRBJ2-1; maybe TRBD1 (7 bases). The germline V and J ends were trimmed by 3 bases and 0 bases, with 31 bases remaining between them. In germline, CDR1 is SGDLS, CDR2 YYNGEE. The CDR3 runs 22 residues. CDR3 bases: TGTGCCAGCAGCGCTGAGGGGGCAAGGGTGCTGGTAGCGGAGAGCTCCTACAATGAGCAGTTCTTC. Amino acids: CASSAEGARVLVAESSYNEQFF.

The chain links TRBV11-2 to TRBJ1-2; D is perhaps TRBD1 (5 bases). CDR1 and CDR2 from the germline V gene are SGHAT and FQNNGV. CDR3 length: 14 residues. Trimming stripped 5 bases from V and 2 bases from J, with 12 bases between. The CDR3, as DNA: TGTGCCAGCAGCCCAGGGTACGGGAACTATGGCTACACCTTC. Amino acid sequence: CASSPGYGNYGYTF.

V gene TRBV19 combines with J gene TRBJ1-1; TRBD1 matches at 8 bases. The V segment lost 5 bases and the J segment 2 bases; nucleotides outside the gene matches: 10. Germline assignment: CDR1 LNHDA and CDR2 SQIVND (reference sequence). The CDR3 is 16 amino acids. CDR3 sequence reads: CASSSYPDRGNTEAFF. The CDR3 bases are TGTGCCAGTAGTTCCTACCCTGACAGGGGAAACACTGAAGCTTTCTTT.

This rearrangement joins TRBV6-6 to TRBJ1-2; D is possibly TRBD1 (6 bases). V lost 7 bases to trimming and J lost 3 bases, with 15 bases between them. The CDR3 has 14 residues. From germline, CDR1 is MNHNY and CDR2 SVGAGI (reference sequence). CDR3 DNA sequence: TGTGCCAGCACCCTGCAGGGGACCTACTATGGCTACACCTTC. This translates into CASTLQGTYYGYTF.

Here the CDR3 reads CAIGSSGGDYEQYF. CDR3 bases: TGTGCCATCGGGTCTAGCGGGGGGGATTACGAGCAGTACTTC. J is TRBJ2-7 and V is TRBV10-3, with 12 bases lining up with TRBD2. This CDR3 spans 14 amino acids. Per germline, CDR1 ENHRY and CDR2 SYGVKD. The V segment lost 8 bases and the J segment 4 bases; nucleotides outside the gene matches: 6.

The chain carries TRBV11-1 and TRBJ1-1; D unresolved. This CDR3 has 14 residues. Trimming pared 2 bases from V and 1 base from J, leaving 8 bases between. Germline CDR1 is SGHAT and CDR2 is FQDESV (reference sequence). CDR3 sequence (DNA): TGTGCCAGCAGCTTACGTCCGGGGAACACTGAAGCTTTCTTT. Translating gives CASSLRPGNTEAFF.

The chain links TRBV6-2 or TRBV6-3 to TRBJ1-1; D remains unclear. The germline CDR1 and CDR2 sequences are MNHEY and SVGEGT. The CDR3 is made up of 17 amino acids. The V gene lost 4 bases and the J gene lost 1 base, with 19 bases spanning the gap. The DNA of the CDR3 is TGTGCCAGCAGTTCCGTGGGGTTTGGAGGGCGGAACACTGAAGCTTTCTTT. Translation gives CASSSVGFGGRNTEAFF.

The chain recombines TRBV19 with TRBJ1-5, with 7 bases that match TRBD1. Unmatched junction bases numbered 7, after V lost 1 base and J lost 1 base. This CDR3 is 17 amino acids long. Germline V gene sequence: CDR1 LNHDA, CDR2 SQIVND (reference sequence). CDR3 coding DNA: TGTGCCAGTAGTATAGGGATGAGGGGGCTGAGCAATCAGCCCCAGCATTTT. Encoded protein: CASSIGMRGLSNQPQHF.

The V and J genes are TRBV7-3 and TRBJ2-7, with 9 bases matching TRBD1. This CDR3 has 13 amino acids. Trimming at V came to 4 bases and at J to 6 bases, leaving 4 bases not matched to a gene. The germline CDR1 and CDR2 sequences are SGHTA and FQGTGA. Here the CDR3 DNA reads TGTGCCAGCAGCTCCGGGACAGGGTTCGAGCAGTACTTC. Protein sequence: CASSSGTGFEQYF.

This chain links TRBV19 with TRBJ1-5; tentatively, D is TRBD1 (5 bases). There are 14 residues in the CDR3. Germline CDR1 and CDR2: LNHDA and SQIVND (reference sequence). V lost 8 bases and J 6 bases, leaving 17 bases between the germline ends. The CDR3 coding sequence is TGTGCCAGTTTGCCTCCGCAGGGTCGTCAGCCCCAGCATTTT. Translated: CASLPPQGRQPQHF. Full variable domain (remainder filled in from reference TRBV19 and TRBJ1-5): DGGITQSPKYLFRKEGQNVTLSCEQNLNHDAMYWYRQDPGQGLRLIYYSQIVNDFQKGDIAEGYSVSREKKESFPLTVTSAQKNPTAFYLCASLPPQGRQPQHFGDGTRLSIL.